Each of the 16 T cell receptor beta chains below was sequenced from the same sample in a study of cytomegalovirus exposure and HLA in healthy donors. PCR involved 60 Vbeta and 13 Jbeta primers. Using immunoSEQ multiplex PCR, the repertoire was profiled, and TCRdb retains in-frame clones only, with some absent. There are around 100,000 clones in the sample; under 80% occur only once, and 10% lies in the top ten. Sequences were obtained from PBMCs. The source is a woman aged 18-35 years in good health and CMV-seropositive.

This chain uses TRBV12-5 with TRBJ2-5; 10 bases line up with TRBD2. The CDR3 is made up of 16 amino acids. Germline V gives CDR1 LGHNT, CDR2 FRNRAP. Trimming cost V 3 bases and J 4 bases; bases outside gene matches: 8. CDR3 protein: CASGFASGGAIETQYF. The CDR3 DNA follows: TGTGCTAGTGGTTTTGCCAGCGGGGGGGCCATAGAGACCCAGTACTTC.

The CDR3 loop reads CAWSPTGVRTQFF. In nucleotides, the CDR3 is TGTGCCTGGAGCCCCACCGGAGTACGCACACAGTTCTTC. The rearrangement joins TRBV30 to TRBJ2-1; D not certain. The CDR3 runs to 13 residues. V was shortened by 3 bases and J by 13 bases, with 19 bases between the two germline ends. Germline V lookup: CDR1 GTSNPN, CDR2 SVGIG (reference sequence).

This clone was found a few times. This chain links TRBV5-1 with TRBJ1-2, with TRBD1 matching 9 bases. The CDR3 has 15 amino acids. Germline V gene lookup returns CDR1 SGHRS and CDR2 YFSETQ. V shed 0 bases, J shed 4 bases, and the junction held 4 bases outside the gene matches. The CDR3 protein is CASSLDGTGTYGYTF. Here the CDR3 DNA reads TGCGCCAGCAGCTTGGACGGGACAGGGACCTATGGCTACACCTTC. The full variable domain, with the rest looked up from reference TRBV5-1 and TRBJ1-2, is KAGVTQTPRYLIKTRGQQVTLSCSPISGHRSVSWYQQTPGQGLQFLFEYFSETQRNKGNFPGRFSGRQFSNSRSEMNVSTLELGDSALYLCASSLDGTGTYGYTFGSGTRLTVV.

The chain uses TRBV18 and TRBJ2-1; 7 nucleotides line up with TRBD1. Germline V gene data show CDR1 as KGHSH and CDR2 as LQKENI. The CDR3 extends over 16 amino acids. The trim removed 0 bases at V and 0 bases at J, leaving 2 bases unmatched. The CDR3, as DNA: TGTGCCAGCTCACCACCGACAGGGAGCTCCTACAATGAGCAGTTCTTC. It specifies CASSPPTGSSYNEQFF.

The chain combines TRBV10-2 with TRBJ1-1; D possibly corresponds to TRBD1 (6 bases). Between the trimmed V and J ends, which lost 7 bases and 6 bases, there was a span of 24 bases. CDR3 length: 16 amino acids. CDR1 WSHSY and CDR2 SAAADI come from the germline V gene. The CDR3 nucleotides are TGCGCCAGCACCGGGGGGGCGGGACGCGGAGGGGCTGAAGCTTTCTTT. Its translation is CASTGGAGRGGAEAFF.

The CDR3 DNA reads as TGTGCCAGCAGCTTAGGGGGGCGCGAGCAGTACTTC. This sequence encodes CASSLGGREQYF. V gene TRBV7-2 combines with J gene TRBJ2-7; TRBD1 is a possible D gene (6 bases). There are 12 residues in the CDR3. Germline V CDR1 and CDR2: SGHTA, FQGNSA. The V end lost 1 base, the J end lost 6 bases, and 7 bases lay between the germline ends.

The J gene is TRBJ2-1, the V gene TRBV7-2, with 12 nucleotides matching TRBD2. The CDR3 covers 19 residues. The V gene end was trimmed by 7 bases and the J gene end by 7 bases; junction bases not matched to a gene: 20. The germline V gene has CDR1 SGHTA and CDR2 FQGNSA. CDR3 coding DNA: TGTGCCAGCAACCTACTCTTAACACTGACTAGCGGGAGTCCAAATGAGCAGTTCTTC. Residues: CASNLLLTLTSGSPNEQFF.

This chain connects TRBV14 to TRBJ1-1; D ambiguous. Germline V lookup: CDR1 SGHDN, CDR2 FVKESK. This CDR3 has 15 residues. V shed 4 bases and J shed 2 bases, with 14 bases lying between them. For the CDR3, the DNA is TGTGCCAGCAGCCTCCCCGGACGGGGAAACACTGAAGCTTTCTTT. Translation: CASSLPGRGNTEAFF. Looking up the rest from reference TRBV14 and TRBJ1-1 gives the full variable domain: EAGVTQFPSHSVIEKGQTVTLRCDPISGHDNLYWYRRVMGKEIKFLLHFVKESKQDESGMPNNRFLAERTGGTYSTLKVQPAELEDSGVYFCASSLPGRGNTEAFFGQGTRLTVV.

The rearrangement links TRBV18 to TRBJ2-1; 8 positions match TRBD2. CDR3 size: 16 residues. V dropped 1 base and J dropped 3; count of bases not matched to a gene: 5. Germline V CDR1 and CDR2: KGHSH, LQKENI. CDR3 loop: CASSPQPSGLYNEQFF. CDR3 nucleotide sequence: TGTGCCAGCTCACCACAGCCTAGCGGGCTCTACAATGAGCAGTTCTTC.

This chain connects TRBV27 to TRBJ2-7, with D tentatively TRBD2 (6 bases). Trimming pared 2 bases from V and 3 bases from J, leaving 8 bases between. This CDR3 is built from 13 residues. From germline, CDR1 is MNHEY and CDR2 SMNVEV (reference sequence). CDR3 coding DNA: TGTGCCAGCAGTTTACACGGGGGCTACGAGCAGTACTTC. It is translated as CASSLHGGYEQYF.

The chain uses TRBV7-9 and TRBJ1-6; 7 bases align to TRBD1. The V gene's germline CDR1 is SEHNR and CDR2 FQNEAQ (reference sequence). The CDR3 runs 16 residues. After removal of 5 bases from V and 0 bases from J, the junction contained 4 bases not matched to a gene. The chain's CDR3 is CASSTGQSSYNSPLHF. The CDR3 nucleotides read TGTGCCAGCAGCACGGGACAGAGCTCCTATAATTCACCCCTCCACTTT. Variable domain in full (rest from reference TRBV7-9 and TRBJ1-6): DTGVSQNPRHKITKRGQNVTFRCDPISEHNRLYWYRQTLGQGPEFLTYFQNEAQLEKSRLLSDRFSAERPKGSFSTLEIQRTEQGDSAMYLCASSTGQSSYNSPLHFGNGTRLTVT.

V gene TRBV10-3 combines with J gene TRBJ1-1; unclear D gene. The V and J ends lost 3 bases and 1 base respectively, with 6 bases between them. This CDR3 has 13 residues. Germline values: CDR1 ENHRY, CDR2 SYGVKD. CDR3 sequence: CAISDKRNTEAFF. Written as DNA, the CDR3 is TGTGCCATCAGTGATAAGAGGAACACTGAAGCTTTCTTT.

V gene TRBV6-1 combines with J gene TRBJ2-5, with D tentatively TRBD2 (6 bases). V lost 2 bases, J lost 6 bases, and 10 bases lay in between. Germline CDR1 reads MNHNS; CDR2 reads SASEGT. This CDR3 is 13 amino acids long. CDR3 region: CASSETSWQTQYF. CDR3 coding DNA: TGTGCCAGCAGTGAAACTAGCTGGCAGACCCAGTACTTC.

The gene calls are TRBV11-2 and TRBJ1-1; possibly TRBD1 for D (5 bases). The V and J ends lost 4 bases and 11 bases respectively, with 20 bases between them. The CDR3 totals 14 residues. The germline V gene has CDR1 SGHAT and CDR2 FQNNGV. CDR3: CASSSLDTPGIAFF. For the CDR3, the DNA is TGTGCCAGCAGCTCCTTGGACACACCAGGAATTGCTTTCTTT.

The chain combines TRBV27 with TRBJ2-7, with 8 bases identical to TRBD2. The trim removed 2 bases at V and 2 bases at J, leaving 5 bases unmatched. The CDR3 runs 15 residues. Germline CDR1 MNHEY, CDR2 SMNVEV (reference sequence). The CDR3 region has the DNA TGTGCCAGCAGTTTAGTGGGCGGGAGGACCTACGAGCAGTACTTC. Protein: CASSLVGGRTYEQYF.

This chain joins TRBV5-1 and TRBJ2-3; 8 bases align to TRBD2. CDR1 and CDR2 (germline): SGHRS, YFSETQ. The J segment lost 0 bases and the V segment lost 4 bases, leaving 7 bases of the junction unmatched. CDR3 length equals 16 residues. Written as DNA, the CDR3 is TGCGCCAGCAGCATGGGGGTAGCGGGGAGCACAGATACGCAGTATTTT. As protein: CASSMGVAGSTDTQYF.